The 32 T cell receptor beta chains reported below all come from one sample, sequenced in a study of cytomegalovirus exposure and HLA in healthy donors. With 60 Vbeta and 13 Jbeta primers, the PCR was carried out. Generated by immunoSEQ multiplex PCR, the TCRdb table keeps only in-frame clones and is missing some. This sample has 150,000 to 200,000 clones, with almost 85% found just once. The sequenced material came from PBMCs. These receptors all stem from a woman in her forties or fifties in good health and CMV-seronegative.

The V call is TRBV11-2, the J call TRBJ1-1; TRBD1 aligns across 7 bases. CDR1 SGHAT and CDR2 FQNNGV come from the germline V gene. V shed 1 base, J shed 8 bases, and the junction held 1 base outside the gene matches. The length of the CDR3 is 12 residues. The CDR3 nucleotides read TGTGCCAGCAGCTTAGGGACAGGAGAAGCTTTCTTT. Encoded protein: CASSLGTGEAFF.

The CDR3 reads CAIRRDSGSSGETQYF. CDR3 coding DNA: TGTGCCATCAGGAGGGATAGCGGGAGCTCAGGGGAGACCCAGTACTTC. The chain links TRBV10-3 to TRBJ2-5, with 9 bases aligning to TRBD2. Germline lookup yields CDR1 ENHRY and CDR2 SYGVKD. V trimming: 6 bases; J trimming: 5 bases; junction bases outside the gene matches: 13. This CDR3 spans 16 amino acids.

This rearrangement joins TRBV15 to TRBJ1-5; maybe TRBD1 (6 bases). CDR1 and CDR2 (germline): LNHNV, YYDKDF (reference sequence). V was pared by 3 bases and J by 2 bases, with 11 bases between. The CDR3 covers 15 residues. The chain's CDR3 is CATSRDYRGNQPQHF. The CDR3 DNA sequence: TGTGCCACCAGCAGGGATTACAGGGGCAATCAGCCCCAGCATTTT.

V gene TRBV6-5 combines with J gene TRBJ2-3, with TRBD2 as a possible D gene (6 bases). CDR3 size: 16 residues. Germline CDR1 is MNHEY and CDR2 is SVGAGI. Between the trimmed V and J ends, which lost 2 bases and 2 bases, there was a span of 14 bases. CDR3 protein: CASSYGSSAFTDTQYF. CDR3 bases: TGTGCCAGCAGTTACGGTTCTAGCGCCTTCACAGATACGCAGTATTTT.

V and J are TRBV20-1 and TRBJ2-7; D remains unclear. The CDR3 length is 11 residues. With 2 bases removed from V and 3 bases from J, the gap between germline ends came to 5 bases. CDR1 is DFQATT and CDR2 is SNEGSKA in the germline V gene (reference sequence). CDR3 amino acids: CSARPGYEQYF. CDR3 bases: TGCAGTGCTAGACCAGGCTACGAGCAGTACTTC.

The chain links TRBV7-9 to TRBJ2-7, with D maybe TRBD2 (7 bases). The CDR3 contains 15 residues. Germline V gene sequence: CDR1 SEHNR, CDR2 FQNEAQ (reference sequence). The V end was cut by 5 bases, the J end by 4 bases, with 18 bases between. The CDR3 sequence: CASSPQGGGGYEQYF. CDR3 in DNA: TGTGCCAGCAGCCCACAGGGTGGGGGGGGATACGAGCAGTACTTC. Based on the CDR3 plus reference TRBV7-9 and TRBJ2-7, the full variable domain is DTGVSQNPRHKITKRGQNVTFRCDPISEHNRLYWYRQTLGQGPEFLTYFQNEAQLEKSRLLSDRFSAERPKGSFSTLEIQRTEQGDSAMYLCASSPQGGGGYEQYFGPGTRLTVT.

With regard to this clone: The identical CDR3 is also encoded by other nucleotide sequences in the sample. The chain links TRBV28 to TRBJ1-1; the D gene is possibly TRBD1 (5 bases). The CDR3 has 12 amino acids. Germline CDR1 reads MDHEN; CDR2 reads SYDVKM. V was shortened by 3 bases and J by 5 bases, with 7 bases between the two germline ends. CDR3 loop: CASSLRGTEAFF. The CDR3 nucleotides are TGTGCCAGCAGTTTGCGGGGGACTGAAGCTTTCTTT.

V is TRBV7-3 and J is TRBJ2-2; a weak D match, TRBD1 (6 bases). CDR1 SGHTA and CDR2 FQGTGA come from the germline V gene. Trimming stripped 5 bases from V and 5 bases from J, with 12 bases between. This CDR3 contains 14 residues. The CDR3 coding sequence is TGTGCCAGCAGCGTGGGTAGGGGGACCGGGGAGCTGTTTTTT. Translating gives CASSVGRGTGELFF.

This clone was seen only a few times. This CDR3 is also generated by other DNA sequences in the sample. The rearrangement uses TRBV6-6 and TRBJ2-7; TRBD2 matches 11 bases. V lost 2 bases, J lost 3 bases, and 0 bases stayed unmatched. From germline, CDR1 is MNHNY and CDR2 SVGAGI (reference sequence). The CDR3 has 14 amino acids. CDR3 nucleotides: TGTGCCAGCAGTTACGGGACTAGCGGCTACGAGCAGTACTTC. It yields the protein CASSYGTSGYEQYF.

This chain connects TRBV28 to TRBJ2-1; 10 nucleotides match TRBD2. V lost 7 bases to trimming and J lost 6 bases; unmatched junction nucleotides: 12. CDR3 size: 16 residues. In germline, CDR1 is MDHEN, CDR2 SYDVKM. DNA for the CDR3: TGTGCCAGCAACACACTCGGACTAGCGGAGATCAATGAGCAGTTCTTC. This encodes CASNTLGLAEINEQFF.

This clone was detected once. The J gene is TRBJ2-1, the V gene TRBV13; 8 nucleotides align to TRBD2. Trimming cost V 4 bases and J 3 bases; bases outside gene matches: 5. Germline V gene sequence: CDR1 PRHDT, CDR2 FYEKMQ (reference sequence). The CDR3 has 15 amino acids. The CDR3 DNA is TGTGCCAGCAGCTACCAAGGGACTAGCTACAATGAGCAGTTCTTC. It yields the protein CASSYQGTSYNEQFF.

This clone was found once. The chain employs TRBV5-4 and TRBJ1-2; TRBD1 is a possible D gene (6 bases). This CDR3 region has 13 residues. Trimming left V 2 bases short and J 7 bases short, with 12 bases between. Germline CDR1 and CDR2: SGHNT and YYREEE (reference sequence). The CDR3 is CASSLGGGSGYTF. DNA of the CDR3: TGTGCCAGCAGCTTAGGGGGGGGAAGTGGCTACACCTTC.

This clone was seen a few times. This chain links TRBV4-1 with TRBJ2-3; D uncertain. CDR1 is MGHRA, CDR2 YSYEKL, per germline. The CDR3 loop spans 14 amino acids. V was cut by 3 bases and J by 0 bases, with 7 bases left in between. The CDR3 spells CASSQFQSTDTQYF. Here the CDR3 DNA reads TGCGCCAGCAGCCAGTTTCAGAGCACAGATACGCAGTATTTT.

CDR3 sequence: CASSEPGSNIQYF. In nucleotides, the CDR3 is TGTGCCAGCAGTGAGCCGGGGTCTAACATTCAGTACTTC. The gene calls are TRBV25-1 and TRBJ2-4; D may be TRBD2 (5 bases). V gave up 3 bases and J gave up 7 bases, with 10 bases separating them. The V gene's germline CDR1 is MGHDK and CDR2 SYGVNS. This CDR3 has 13 amino acids.

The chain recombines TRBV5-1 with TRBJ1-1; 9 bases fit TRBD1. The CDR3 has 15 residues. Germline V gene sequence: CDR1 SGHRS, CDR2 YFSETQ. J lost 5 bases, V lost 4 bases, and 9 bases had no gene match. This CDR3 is CASSRSRDRATEAFF. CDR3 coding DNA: TGCGCCAGCAGCCGGTCCCGGGACAGGGCAACTGAAGCTTTCTTT.

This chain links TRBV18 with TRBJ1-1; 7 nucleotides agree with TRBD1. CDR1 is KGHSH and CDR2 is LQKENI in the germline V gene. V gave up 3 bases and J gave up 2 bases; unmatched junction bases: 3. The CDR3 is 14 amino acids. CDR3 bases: TGTGCCAGCTCACCGACAGGGATTAACACTGAAGCTTTCTTT. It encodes CASSPTGINTEAFF.

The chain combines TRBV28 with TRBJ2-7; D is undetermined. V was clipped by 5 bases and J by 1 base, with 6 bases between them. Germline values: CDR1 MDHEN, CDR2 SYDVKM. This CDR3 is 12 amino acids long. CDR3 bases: TGTGCCAGCAGTACGGGTTCCTACGAGCAGTACTTC. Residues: CASSTGSYEQYF.

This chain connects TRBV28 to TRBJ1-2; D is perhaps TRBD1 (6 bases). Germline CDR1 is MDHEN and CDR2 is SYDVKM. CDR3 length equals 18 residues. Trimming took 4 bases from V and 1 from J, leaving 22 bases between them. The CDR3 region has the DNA TGTGCCAGCAGTTCCCACAGGGAACTATGGAAGGTTAACTATGGCTACACCTTC. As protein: CASSSHRELWKVNYGYTF.

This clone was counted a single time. CDR3 sequence: CASSQEDREGEKLFF. The CDR3 DNA reads as TGCGCCAGCAGCCAAGAGGACAGGGAGGGTGAAAAACTGTTTTTT. The V and J genes are TRBV4-1 and TRBJ1-4; TRBD1 aligns across 8 bases. Germline CDR1 is MGHRA and CDR2 is YSYEKL. The CDR3 loop spans 15 amino acids. The V and J ends lost 0 bases and 7 bases, in that order; junction bases with no gene match: 4.

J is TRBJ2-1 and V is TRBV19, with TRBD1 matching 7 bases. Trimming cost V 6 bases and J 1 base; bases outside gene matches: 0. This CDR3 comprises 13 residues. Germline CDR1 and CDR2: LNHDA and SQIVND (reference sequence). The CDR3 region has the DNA TGTGCCAGTAGGACAGGGTCCTACAATGAGCAGTTCTTC. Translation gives CASRTGSYNEQFF.

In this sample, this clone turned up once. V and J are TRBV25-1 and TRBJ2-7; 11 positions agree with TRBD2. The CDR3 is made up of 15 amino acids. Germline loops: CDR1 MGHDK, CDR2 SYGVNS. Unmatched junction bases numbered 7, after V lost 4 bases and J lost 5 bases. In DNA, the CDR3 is TGTGCCAGCAGTGCGATAGCGGGAGGGCCCCACGAGCAGTACTTC. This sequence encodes CASSAIAGGPHEQYF.

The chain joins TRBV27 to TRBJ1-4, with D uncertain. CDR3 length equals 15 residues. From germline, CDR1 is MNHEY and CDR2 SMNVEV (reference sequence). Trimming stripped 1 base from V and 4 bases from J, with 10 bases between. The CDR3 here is CASSLLIGVNEKLFF. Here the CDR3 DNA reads TGTGCCAGCAGTTTATTGATCGGAGTTAATGAAAAACTGTTTTTT.

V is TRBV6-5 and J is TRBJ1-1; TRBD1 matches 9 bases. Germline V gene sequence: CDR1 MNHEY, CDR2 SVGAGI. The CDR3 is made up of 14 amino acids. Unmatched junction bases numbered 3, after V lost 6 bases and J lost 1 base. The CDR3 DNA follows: TGTGCCAGCAGACGGACAGGGGCGAACACTGAAGCTTTCTTT. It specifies CASRRTGANTEAFF.

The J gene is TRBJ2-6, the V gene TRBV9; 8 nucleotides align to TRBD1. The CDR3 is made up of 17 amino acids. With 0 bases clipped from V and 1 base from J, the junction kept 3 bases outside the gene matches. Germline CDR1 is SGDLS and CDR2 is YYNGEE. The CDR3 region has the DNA TGTGCCAGCAGCGTAGACAGGGGGTCGTCTGGGGCCAACGTCCTGACTTTC. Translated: CASSVDRGSSGANVLTF.

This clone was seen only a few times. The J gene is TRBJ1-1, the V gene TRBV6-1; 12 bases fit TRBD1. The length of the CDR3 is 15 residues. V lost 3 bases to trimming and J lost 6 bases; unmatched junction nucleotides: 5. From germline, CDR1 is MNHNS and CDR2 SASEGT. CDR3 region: CASSDPRDRGPEAFF. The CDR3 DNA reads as TGTGCCAGCAGTGACCCCCGGGACAGGGGGCCTGAAGCTTTCTTT.

As DNA, the CDR3 is TGCGCCAGCAGCCAAGGGGTAACCGGGATTATGACTAGCACAGATACGCAGTATTTT. Encoded protein: CASSQGVTGIMTSTDTQYF. The chain links TRBV4-1 to TRBJ2-3; D possibly corresponds to TRBD2 (5 bases). Per germline, CDR1 MGHRA and CDR2 YSYEKL. CDR3 length: 19 amino acids. Trimming removed 1 base from V and 0 bases from J, with 20 bases in between.

The CDR3 DNA sequence: TGTGCAAGTCGCTTAGCCCCTCGACTAGCGGGAGACGTAGGCAATGAGCAGTTCTTC. Translated, it gives CASRLAPRLAGDVGNEQFF. The chain combines TRBV12-2 with TRBJ2-1; the D segment call TRBD2 is taken from the table without a DNA check. TRBV12-2 is shown as a pseudogene. CDR3 length equals 19 residues.

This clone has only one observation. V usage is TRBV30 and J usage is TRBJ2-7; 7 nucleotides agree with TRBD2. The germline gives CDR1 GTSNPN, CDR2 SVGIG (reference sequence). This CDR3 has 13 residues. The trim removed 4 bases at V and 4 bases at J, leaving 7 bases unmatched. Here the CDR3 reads CAWTVGGPYEQYF. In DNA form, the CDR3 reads TGTGCCTGGACGGTGGGAGGGCCGTACGAGCAGTACTTC.

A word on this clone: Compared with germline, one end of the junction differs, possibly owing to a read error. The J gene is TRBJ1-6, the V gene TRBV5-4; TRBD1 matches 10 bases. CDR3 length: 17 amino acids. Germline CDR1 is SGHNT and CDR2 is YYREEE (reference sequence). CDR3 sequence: CASRLVYGTGVDSPLHF. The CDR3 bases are TGTGCCAGCAGATTGGTGTACGGGACAGGGGTTGATTCACCCCTCCACTTT.

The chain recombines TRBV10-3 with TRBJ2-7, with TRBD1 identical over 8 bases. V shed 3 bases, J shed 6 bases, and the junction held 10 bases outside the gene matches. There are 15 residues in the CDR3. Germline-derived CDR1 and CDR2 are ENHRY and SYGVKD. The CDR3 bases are TGTGCCATCAGTGACCCCGACAGGGGATCCCTCGAGCAGTACTTC. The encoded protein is CAISDPDRGSLEQYF.

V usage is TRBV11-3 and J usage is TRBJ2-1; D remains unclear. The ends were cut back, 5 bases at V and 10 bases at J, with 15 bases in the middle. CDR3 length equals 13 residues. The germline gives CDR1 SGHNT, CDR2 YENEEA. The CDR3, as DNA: TGTGCCAGCAGCATACGACAAGGTAACGAGCAGTTCTTC. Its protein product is CASSIRQGNEQFF.

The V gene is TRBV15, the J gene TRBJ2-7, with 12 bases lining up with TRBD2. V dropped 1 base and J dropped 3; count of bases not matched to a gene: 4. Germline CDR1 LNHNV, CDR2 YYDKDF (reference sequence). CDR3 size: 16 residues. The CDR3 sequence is CATSRGLAGVDYEQYF. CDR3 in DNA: TGTGCCACCAGCAGAGGACTAGCGGGGGTAGACTACGAGCAGTACTTC.